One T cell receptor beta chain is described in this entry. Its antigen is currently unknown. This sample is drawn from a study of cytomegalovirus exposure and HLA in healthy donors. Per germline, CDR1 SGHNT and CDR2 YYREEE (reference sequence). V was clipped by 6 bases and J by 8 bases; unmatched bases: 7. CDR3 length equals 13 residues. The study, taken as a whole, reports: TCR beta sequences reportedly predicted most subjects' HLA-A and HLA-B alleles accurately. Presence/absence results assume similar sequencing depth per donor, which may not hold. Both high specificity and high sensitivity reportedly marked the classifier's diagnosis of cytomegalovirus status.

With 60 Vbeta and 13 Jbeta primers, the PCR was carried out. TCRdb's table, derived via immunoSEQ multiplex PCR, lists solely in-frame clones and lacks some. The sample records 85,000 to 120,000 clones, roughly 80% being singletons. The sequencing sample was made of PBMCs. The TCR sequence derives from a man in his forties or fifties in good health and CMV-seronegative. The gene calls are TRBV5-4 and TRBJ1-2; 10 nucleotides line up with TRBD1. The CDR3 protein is CASTQDRGVGYTF. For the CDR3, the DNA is TGTGCCAGCACCCAGGACAGGGGGGTCGGCTACACCTTC.